This entry lists 2 T cell receptor beta chains sequenced from one sample in a study of blood T cells in healthy people across ages. Using a J-beta primer mix together with a sample-barcoded 5' primer, a second PCR was run for 7 to 11 cycles. TCRdb itself ran the 5' RACE reads through MiXCR, one entry per CDR3 protein. The top ten hold approximately 12% of the sample, which has about 620,000 distinct CDR3 sequences, under 65% seen once. Sequencing used blood. Receptor source: a woman of 80 years or more in good health.

This clonotype was detected ten times or more. The chain links TRBV24-1 to TRBJ2-1; 9 bases are a match to TRBD1. This CDR3 region has 16 residues. With V trimmed by 4 bases and J by 6 bases, 9 bases remained unmatched. Germline CDR1 KGHDR, CDR2 SFDVKD. CDR3 bases: TGTGCCACCAGTGAACCAGGACAGGGGAGAAGCAATGAGCAGTTCTTC. Its protein product is CATSEPGQGRSNEQFF.

At least ten counts were recorded for this clonotype. This chain uses TRBV3-1 with TRBJ2-4; a weak D match, TRBD1 (5 bases). CDR3 length equals 16 residues. V gave up 0 bases and J gave up 6 bases, with 15 bases separating them. Germline V gives CDR1 LGHDT, CDR2 YNNKEL (reference sequence). The DNA for the CDR3 is TGTGCCAGCAGCCAAGATCCGGACATCTACGGAAACATTCAGTACTTC. Protein product: CASSQDPDIYGNIQYF.